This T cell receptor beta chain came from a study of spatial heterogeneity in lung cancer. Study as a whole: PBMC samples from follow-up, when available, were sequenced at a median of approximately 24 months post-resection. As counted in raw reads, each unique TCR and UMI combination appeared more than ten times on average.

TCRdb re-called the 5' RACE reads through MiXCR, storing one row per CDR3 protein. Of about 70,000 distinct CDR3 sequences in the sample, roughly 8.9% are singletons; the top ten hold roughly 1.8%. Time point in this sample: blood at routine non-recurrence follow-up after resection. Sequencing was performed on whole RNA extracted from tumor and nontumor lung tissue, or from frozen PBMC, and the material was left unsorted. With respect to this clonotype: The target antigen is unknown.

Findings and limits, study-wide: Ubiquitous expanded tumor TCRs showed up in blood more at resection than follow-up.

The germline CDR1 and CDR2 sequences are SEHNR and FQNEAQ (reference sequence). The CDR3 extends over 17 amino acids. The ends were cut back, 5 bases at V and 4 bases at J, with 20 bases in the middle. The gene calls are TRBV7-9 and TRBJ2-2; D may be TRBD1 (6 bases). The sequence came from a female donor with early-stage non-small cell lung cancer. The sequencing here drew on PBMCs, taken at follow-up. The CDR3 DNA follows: TGTGCCAGCAGCAGAGCTTGGGACACCGGAGGCACCGGGGAGCTGTTTTTT. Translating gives CASSRAWDTGGTGELFF.